These 31 T cell receptor beta chains came from one sample sequenced in a study of identical twins. TCRdb used MiXCR to reprocess the 5' RACE reads, holding one entry per CDR3 protein. This sample has 420,000 or so distinct CDR3 sequences; less than 20% occur once, and the top ten carry approximately 12%. The sequencing input was naive T cells sorted from blood. Every receptor here comes from a man aged 50-59 years in good health.

In this sample, this clonotype turned up many times. The CDR3 DNA follows: TGTGCCAGCAGTTTATTGGCGGGGGGAATCGGGGAGCTGTTTTTT. Translated, it gives CASSLLAGGIGELFF. The chain employs TRBV12-3 or TRBV12-4 and TRBJ2-2; 8 bases are shared with TRBD2. V shed 2 bases and J 7 bases; nucleotides not matched to a gene: 6. This CDR3 has 15 amino acids.

This clonotype was recorded at least ten times. The chain carries TRBV20-1 and TRBJ2-2; either TRBD1 or TRBD2 may fit D (5 bases each). The CDR3 extends over 14 amino acids. CDR1 and CDR2 from the germline V gene are DFQATT and SNEGSKA (reference sequence). Trimming removed 6 bases from V and 2 bases from J, with 13 bases in between. The CDR3 DNA follows: TGCAGTGCATCCGGGACGGTAAACACCGGGGAGCTGTTTTTT. Protein sequence: CSASGTVNTGELFF.

A word on this clonotype: A clone one base away is much larger, so this may be a read error. The chain combines TRBV3-1 with TRBJ1-1, with 7 nucleotides matching TRBD1. CDR1 and CDR2 from the germline V gene are LGHDT and YNNKEL (reference sequence). The CDR3 covers 14 residues. Trimming at V came to 6 bases and at J to 1 base, leaving 5 bases not matched to a gene. CDR3 protein: CASSYGTENTEAFF. The CDR3 DNA sequence: TGTGCCAGCAGTTATGGGACAGAGAACACTGAAGCTTTCTTT.

This clonotype came up a few times. The CDR3 loop reads CSAKVRAKNIQYF. The CDR3 coding sequence is TGCAGTGCTAAAGTTCGAGCCAAAAACATTCAGTACTTC. This chain uses TRBV20-1 with TRBJ2-4; D uncertain. CDR1 and CDR2 from the germline V gene are DFQATT and SNEGSKA (reference sequence). The CDR3 has 13 amino acids. V gave up 4 bases and J gave up 0 bases, with 7 bases separating them.

This clonotype was observed many times. The chain links TRBV7-2 to TRBJ2-5; D unresolved. The CDR3 spans 15 residues. Trimming pared 1 base from V and 7 bases from J, leaving 16 bases between. Germline V gives CDR1 SGHTA, CDR2 FQGNSA. CDR3 region: CASSLEGRDIGTQYF. The CDR3 DNA sequence: TGTGCCAGCAGCTTAGAAGGGCGAGACATAGGGACCCAGTACTTC.

This clonotype was seen ten or more times. V gene TRBV5-1 combines with J gene TRBJ1-1; D remains unclear. The CDR3 has 14 residues. Germline V lookup: CDR1 SGHRS, CDR2 YFSETQ. V was cut by 1 base and J by 0 bases, with 7 bases left in between. The CDR3 DNA is TGCGCCAGCAGCTTGAGCACCTTGAACACTGAAGCTTTCTTT. It encodes CASSLSTLNTEAFF. Looking up the rest from reference TRBV5-1 and TRBJ1-1 gives the full variable domain: KAGVTQTPRYLIKTRGQQVTLSCSPISGHRSVSWYQQTPGQGLQFLFEYFSETQRNKGNFPGRFSGRQFSNSRSEMNVSTLELGDSALYLCASSLSTLNTEAFFGQGTRLTVV.

This clonotype appeared many times. V gene TRBV10-3 combines with J gene TRBJ1-1; D unresolved. Germline V gene sequence: CDR1 ENHRY, CDR2 SYGVKD. This CDR3 spans 14 amino acids. V lost 5 bases, J lost 0 bases, and 10 bases lay in between. CDR3 loop: CAISREAVNTEAFF. DNA of the CDR3: TGTGCCATCAGTCGGGAGGCGGTGAACACTGAAGCTTTCTTT.

The V and J genes are TRBV11-2 and TRBJ2-7; D possibly uses TRBD1 or TRBD2 (6 bases each). Germline CDR1 SGHAT, CDR2 FQNNGV. The length of the CDR3 is 14 residues. Trimming removed 5 bases at V and 7 bases at J, with 18 bases between. The CDR3 coding sequence is TGTGCCAGCAGCATCGTGACAGGAAGCGGGGAGCAGTACTTC. Protein sequence: CASSIVTGSGEQYF.

This clonotype appeared a few times. This chain connects TRBV5-6 to TRBJ2-6; possibly TRBD1 for D (5 bases). The CDR3 runs 15 residues. Germline CDR1 is SGHDT and CDR2 is YYEEEE. Between the trimmed V and J ends, which lost 4 bases and 1 base, there was a span of 9 bases. The CDR3 DNA reads as TGTGCCAGCAGCCACGCAGGGTCTGGGGCCAACGTCCTGACTTTC. This encodes CASSHAGSGANVLTF.

This chain links TRBV18 with TRBJ1-6; D possibly corresponds to TRBD1 (6 bases). The CDR3 consists of 15 residues. From germline, CDR1 is KGHSH and CDR2 LQKENI. The ends were cut back, 3 bases at V and 0 bases at J, with 6 bases in the middle. CDR3 region: CASSPDSSYNSPLHF. In DNA, the CDR3 is TGTGCCAGCTCACCGGACAGCTCCTATAATTCACCCCTCCACTTT.

There are many counts of this clonotype. The chain's CDR3 is CATLRQRGLDTDTQYF. The CDR3 bases are TGTGCCACACTCAGGCAGCGGGGACTAGACACAGATACGCAGTATTTT. This rearrangement joins TRBV6-2 or TRBV6-3 to TRBJ2-3; the match to TRBD2 covers 8 bases. This CDR3 region has 16 residues. CDR1 is MNHEY, CDR2 SVGEGT, per germline. The V and J ends lost 10 bases and 2 bases, in that order; junction bases with no gene match: 14.

The chain employs TRBV5-6 and TRBJ2-7, with no clear D. In germline, CDR1 is SGHDT, CDR2 YYEEEE. Deletions cut 4 bases from V and 7 bases from J, with 12 bases between. This CDR3 contains 12 residues. The CDR3 sequence is CASSLGSQEQYF. The CDR3 bases are TGTGCCAGCAGCCTCGGGTCTCAGGAGCAGTACTTC.

Only a few counts were recorded for this clonotype. The rearrangement joins TRBV28 to TRBJ1-1; 7 nucleotides match TRBD1. The CDR3 length is 14 residues. Looked up from germline, CDR1 is MDHEN and CDR2 is SYDVKM. With 2 bases clipped from V and 5 bases from J, the junction kept 5 bases outside the gene matches. CDR3 nucleotide sequence: TGTGCCAGCAGTTTACTTACAGGGGTTACTGAAGCTTTCTTT. This codes for CASSLLTGVTEAFF.

This clonotype has more than one count but fewer than ten. This rearrangement joins TRBV6-2 or TRBV6-3 to TRBJ1-1; D perhaps matches TRBD1 (6 bases). CDR3 length: 15 residues. Trimming removed 2 bases at V and 0 bases at J, with 10 bases between. Germline V gene lookup returns CDR1 MNHEY and CDR2 SVGEGT. For the CDR3, the DNA is TGTGCCAGCAGTTACCTAGGGGGGCTGAACACTGAAGCTTTCTTT. This codes for CASSYLGGLNTEAFF.

This clonotype was recorded many times. The chain has TRBV7-2 and TRBJ1-4; D unclear. V lost 4 bases and J 7 bases, leaving 13 bases between the germline ends. Looked up from germline, CDR1 is SGHTA and CDR2 is FQGNSA. The CDR3 contains 14 residues. CDR3 DNA: TGTGCCAGCAGCTCAAAATTAGTGGGTGAAAAACTGTTTTTT. The encoded protein is CASSSKLVGEKLFF.

Note on this clonotype: Relative to the germline gene, one junction end is altered; a read error may explain this. The CDR3 reads CAISAGVFYEQYF. The CDR3 DNA reads TGTGCCATCAGTGCGGGGGTCTTCTACGAGCAGTACTTC. The chain combines TRBV25-1 with TRBJ2-7; 7 bases line up with TRBD2. The CDR3 sequence is 13 residues long. Per the germline V gene, CDR1 is MGHDK and CDR2 is SYGVNS.

This clonotype was counted only a few times. The V call is TRBV28, the J call TRBJ1-2, with no clear D. The V end was cut by 7 bases, the J end by 3 bases, with 15 bases between. The CDR3 totals 14 residues. Per germline, CDR1 MDHEN and CDR2 SYDVKM. DNA of the CDR3: TGTGCCAGCACTCTCGGAGGGCAGCACTATGGCTACACCTTC. This codes for CASTLGGQHYGYTF.

CDR3 DNA: TGTGCCAGCGGGAGTGGAGGGGATGAGCAGTTCTTC. It is translated as CASGSGGDEQFF. The chain couples TRBV6-4 to TRBJ2-1; D may be TRBD2 (6 bases). V lost 8 bases to trimming and J lost 8 bases, with 13 bases between them. CDR3 length: 12 amino acids. CDR1 is MRHNA and CDR2 is SNTAGT in the germline V gene.

At least ten counts were recorded for this clonotype. The rearrangement links TRBV18 to TRBJ2-1, with TRBD1 identical over 9 bases. Germline V CDR1 and CDR2: KGHSH, LQKENI. This CDR3 is built from 15 residues. V lost 5 bases and J lost 8; bases outside the gene matches: 10. CDR3 bases: TGTGCCAGCTCATCAGTCCGGACAGGGGAAGATGAGCAGTTCTTC. The encoded protein is CASSSVRTGEDEQFF.

This clonotype was detected only a few times. V and J are TRBV20-1 and TRBJ2-5; 9 nucleotides match TRBD2. Germline CDR1 reads DFQATT; CDR2 reads SNEGSKA (reference sequence). The V gene end was trimmed by 6 bases and the J gene end by 1 base; junction bases not matched to a gene: 9. This CDR3 region has 15 residues. In DNA, the CDR3 is TGCAGTGCCAATCCACAGCGGGGGGCCCAAGAGACCCAGTACTTC. It encodes CSANPQRGAQETQYF.

This clonotype was recorded a few times. V usage is TRBV29-1 and J usage is TRBJ2-1; 8 nucleotides agree with TRBD1. This CDR3 contains 11 residues. Germline lookup yields CDR1 SQVTM and CDR2 ANQGSEA. V was clipped by 8 bases and J by 8 bases; unmatched bases: 5. The CDR3 spells CSYWTGHEQFF. DNA for the CDR3: TGCAGCTACTGGACAGGGCATGAGCAGTTCTTC.

The CDR3: CAISPLRGGGEYEQYF. The CDR3 DNA reads as TGTGCCATCAGTCCCCTGAGGGGCGGGGGGGAATACGAGCAGTACTTC. The rearrangement uses TRBV10-3 and TRBJ2-7; 9 bases agree with TRBD2. Looked up from germline, CDR1 is ENHRY and CDR2 is SYGVKD. The V segment lost 5 bases and the J segment 4 bases; nucleotides outside the gene matches: 12. This CDR3 comprises 16 residues.

This clonotype occurred a few times. The chain couples TRBV3-1 to TRBJ2-7; D unresolved. The V end was cut by 1 base, the J end by 4 bases, with 8 bases between. Germline values: CDR1 LGHDT, CDR2 YNNKEL (reference sequence). There are 13 residues in the CDR3. CDR3 DNA sequence: TGTGCCAGCAGCCAAGGTCTTTTTTACGAGCAGTACTTC. This translates into CASSQGLFYEQYF.

This clonotype has more than one count but fewer than ten. This chain uses TRBV2 with TRBJ2-1; TRBD2 matches at 7 bases. J was trimmed by 6 bases and V by 3 bases; bases with no gene match: 5. Germline assignment: CDR1 SNHLY and CDR2 FYNNEI. The CDR3 runs to 14 residues. The CDR3 DNA reads as TGTGCCAGCAGTGATTGGGGGGGGGTCAATGAGCAGTTCTTC. Its protein is CASSDWGGVNEQFF.

This clonotype was recorded many times. CDR3 sequence reads: CASSRTVRLGYTF. DNA of the CDR3: TGTGCCAGCAGCCGGACAGTACGACTGGGATACACCTTC. The gene calls are TRBV6-1 and TRBJ1-2; weak D call: TRBD1 (6 bases). Germline V gives CDR1 MNHNS, CDR2 SASEGT. Trimming took off 6 bases at V and 11 bases at J, with 19 bases between the two ends. This CDR3 has 13 residues.

This clonotype was seen a few times. One end of the junction does not line up with germline, which may come from a read error. The gene calls are TRBV7-7 and TRBJ1-2; 7 bases match TRBD1. The length of the CDR3 is 13 residues. Germline CDR1 SSHAT, CDR2 FNYEAQ (reference sequence). Written as DNA, the CDR3 is TGTGCTAGCAGACCGACAGGGACCTATGGCTACACCTTC. It specifies CASRPTGTYGYTF.

A single count supports this clonotype. Being one base from a much bigger clone, this may be a read error. The rearrangement uses TRBV6-1 and TRBJ2-3; TRBD1 agrees at 8 bases. The junction had 13 bases not matched to a gene; V was cut back by 6 bases and J by 2 bases. Germline V lookup: CDR1 MNHNS, CDR2 SASEGT. This CDR3 region has 17 residues. For the CDR3, the DNA is TGTGCCAGCAGAGTGGGGTGTGCAGGGGGCTCCACAGATACGCAGTATTTT. Amino acid sequence: CASRVGCAGGSTDTQYF.

V usage is TRBV5-1 and J usage is TRBJ2-7, with 8 positions matching TRBD2. Germline CDR1 is SGHRS and CDR2 is YFSETQ. The CDR3 is 15 residues long. V lost 3 bases to trimming and J lost 2 bases; unmatched junction nucleotides: 7. CDR3 in amino acids: CASSWSGGRTYEQYF. The CDR3 DNA is TGCGCCAGCAGCTGGTCGGGGGGGCGCACCTACGAGCAGTACTTC.

The chain joins TRBV4-3 to TRBJ2-7; D is unresolved. The V end lost 3 bases, the J end lost 0 bases, and 12 bases lay between the germline ends. From germline, CDR1 is LGHNA and CDR2 YSLEER. The CDR3 has 15 residues. In DNA form, the CDR3 reads TGCGCCAGCAGCCATTCAGTGGGTAGCTCCTACGAGCAGTACTTC. As protein: CASSHSVGSSYEQYF.

Ten or more counts support this clonotype. The CDR3 coding sequence is TGTGCCAGCAGTTACTCGTGGCGGGAGATGAATGAGCAGTTCTTC. It translates to CASSYSWREMNEQFF. V usage is TRBV6-5 and J usage is TRBJ2-1, with TRBD2 identical over 7 bases. Per the germline V gene, CDR1 is MNHEY and CDR2 is SVGAGI. The CDR3 covers 15 residues. V lost 0 bases and J lost 7; bases outside the gene matches: 6.

This chain links TRBV15 with TRBJ2-3, with TRBD2 identical over 11 bases. Germline V gene sequence: CDR1 LNHNV, CDR2 YYDKDF (reference sequence). The CDR3 is 18 amino acids. Germline trimming cut 0 bases from V and 4 bases from J; bases unmatched to any gene: 9. The CDR3 is CATSREALAGVGADTQYF. The CDR3 region has the DNA TGTGCCACCAGCAGAGAGGCACTAGCGGGGGTTGGCGCAGATACGCAGTATTTT.